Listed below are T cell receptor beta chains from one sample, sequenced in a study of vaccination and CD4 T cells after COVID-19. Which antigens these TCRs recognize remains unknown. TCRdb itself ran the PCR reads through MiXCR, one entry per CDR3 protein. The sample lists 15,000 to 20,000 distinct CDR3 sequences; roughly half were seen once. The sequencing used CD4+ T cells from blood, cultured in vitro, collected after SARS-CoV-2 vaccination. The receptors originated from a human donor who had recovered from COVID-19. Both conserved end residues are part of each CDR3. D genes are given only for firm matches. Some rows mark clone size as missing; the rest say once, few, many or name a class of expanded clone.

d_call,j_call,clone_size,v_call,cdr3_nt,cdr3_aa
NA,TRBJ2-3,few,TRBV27,TGTGCCAGCACCACCCCCGACACAGATACGCAGTATTTT,CASTTPDTDTQYF
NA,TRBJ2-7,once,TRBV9,TGTGCCAGCAGCGCCCGGCCGGCCAGCTCCTACGAGCAGTACTTC,CASSARPASSYEQYF
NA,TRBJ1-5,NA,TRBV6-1,TGTGCCAGCAGTGATCTTGGGGGGAGAGCCCAGCATTTT,CASSDLGGRAQHF
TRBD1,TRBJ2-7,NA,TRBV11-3,TGTGCCAGCAGCTACCGGGGACAGGGGGTGTGGGAGCAGTACTTC,CASSYRGQGVWEQYF
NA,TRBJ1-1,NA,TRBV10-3,TGTGCCATCAGTGATGACGCAGGTTATCACACTGAAGCTTTCTTT,CAISDDAGYHTEAFF
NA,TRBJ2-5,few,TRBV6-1,TGTGCCAGCAGTGAAGGGGCCAGGCAGACCCAGTACTTC,CASSEGARQTQYF
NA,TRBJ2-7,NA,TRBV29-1,TGCAGCGTTCGTTTAGGACAGCCCTACGAGCAGTACTTC,CSVRLGQPYEQYF
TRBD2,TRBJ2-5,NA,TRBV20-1,TGCAGTGCTAGAGATCCGGGACTAGCAGTAGAGACCCAGTACTTC,CSARDPGLAVETQYF
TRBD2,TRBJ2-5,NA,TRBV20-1,TGCAGTGCTTTCAATCCGGGACTAGCGGGGGGAAAGGCCCAGTACTTC,CSAFNPGLAGGKAQYF
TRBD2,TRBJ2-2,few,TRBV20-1,TGCAGTGCTCGCTCAAGCGGGAGGGGGTACACCGGGGAGCTGTTTTTT,CSARSSGRGYTGELFF
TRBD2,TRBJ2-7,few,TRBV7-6,TGTGCCAGCAGCTTAGAAACTAGCGGGTCCTACGAGCAGTACTTC,CASSLETSGSYEQYF
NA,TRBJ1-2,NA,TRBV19,TGTGCCAGTACTTTCTCGGGCGGCCATCAGGATGGCTACACCTTC,CASTFSGGHQDGYTF
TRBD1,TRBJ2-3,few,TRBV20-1,TGCAGTGCTAGGGGACAGGGGGCGGATACGCAGTATTTT,CSARGQGADTQYF